This TCR beta chain was identified in a study of blood T cell repertoires in COVID-19. On the study more broadly: Researchers got acute and convalescent COVID-19 samples from the United States, Italy and Spain. The analysed material was cDNA or gDNA that came from T cells, B-cell-depleted T cells, or PBMCs.

Per the authors' pipeline: Cell counts per sample came from amplifying reference gene primers. Measured with immunoSEQ multiplex PCR; TCRdb has only the in-frame clones, and not every one. For V, J and clone size, that table is used; D and trimming come from the DNA. The sample shows 300,000 to 400,000 clones, around 83% of them seen only once. The CDR3 covers 12 residues. V was shortened by 6 bases and J by 8 bases, with 13 bases between the two germline ends. Sequenced: peripheral blood. This TCR was recovered from a man aged 30 to 39 with active or convalescent COVID-19. The gene calls are TRBV12-3 or TRBV12-4 and TRBJ1-2, with D unclear. The CDR3 DNA reads as TGTGCCAGCAGCCGGCGGGGTGAGGGCTACACCTTC. The encoded protein is CASSRRGEGYTF.